This T cell receptor (beta chain) derives from a study of human T cells and chemical hapten exposure (dated by TCRdb to the early 2020s). Regarding the study in general: The libraries were sequenced as a pool, and the TCR yield per sample differed mostly because of small variations in library volumes within the pool. The study tracked peripheral blood TCR repertoire changes in vivo during primary and secondary sensitization to the hapten diphenylcyclopropenone (DPC) in alopecia patients. Both TCR alpha and TCR beta chains were sequenced from each blood RNA sample. The study at large found these results: After repeated subsampling, changes were observed in the strength of the expansion versus patch-test correlation and in the threshold at which the correlation became significant. DPC sensitization did not change how many TCRs were above 1 in 1000 frequency, and no evidence was found of alterations in global repertoire structure.

This clonotype came up many times. Its recognized antigen is unknown. Base qualities are not recorded, but no much larger clone differs from it by a single base. Libraries came from RACE. Data came from a NextSeq 500. During library preparation, unique molecular identifiers were attached to individual cDNA molecules so that TCRs could be counted quantitatively and reproducibly. In the source study's methods: Samples had a median of around 92,000 TCRs, with a range from roughly 23,224 to 700,000. V, J and CDR3 annotation of the TCR reads was performed with the Decombinator software suite. Every sample was subsampled to the same number of TCRs (28,000) for the PS versus PT1 abundance plots. TCRs were defined as expanded if absent before sensitization and observed at least eight times at the 2-week time point. In TCRdb, the public reads were trimmed at Q25 with fastp and aligned with MiXCR, with productive beta chains retained. Rows merge per CDR3 protein into single entries with the most common DNA and genes. The V and J calls and clone size are TCRdb's, not the authors'. This sample gives 70,000 to 95,000 distinct CDR3 sequences in total; 8.5% to 9.5% of them show up just once. The ten largest make up roughly 1.5% of the sample.

CDR3 length: 16 amino acids, cysteine to phenylalanine. Just the 48-base CDR3 DNA is kept, in frame starting at base 1. CDR1 DFQATT and CDR2 SNEGSKA were looked up in the germline V gene (reference sequence). V loses 6 bases at its end and J loses 2 bases; junction bases beyond the gene matches: 8. The time point label on this specimen signifies: healthy volunteer bleed at 6 weeks. Unfractionated whole blood was collected in Tempus Blood RNA tubes, and total RNA was extracted from that blood. A few healthy volunteers were used as TCR sequencing controls and were bled at day 0, 2 weeks and 6 weeks. This sequence was found in a female donor in good health. Some clones in this sample may be carry-over from other donors' samples. The sample comprised whole blood. Recombination joined TRBV20-1 with TRBJ2-2, and 11 bases in between align with TRBD2. The bases read TGCAGTGCCATGATAGCGGGGGGGACAAACACCGGGGAGCTGTTTTTT. Its protein is CSAMIAGGTNTGELFF.